A single sample is the source of the 14 T cell receptor beta chains below, sequenced in a study of T cell repertoires in cytomegalovirus infection. TCRdb used MiXCR to reprocess the reads, holding one entry per CDR3 protein. The data show 110,000 to 150,000 distinct CDR3 sequences, approximately 30% seen once. No cognate antigen is known for these TCRs. The starting material was CD8+ T cells from cultured PBMCs, obtained from culture after CMV antigen stimulation. The source of these receptors is a human donor in good health (CMV status not recorded). Some clones in this sample may be carry-over from other donors' samples.

V gene TRBV12-3 or TRBV12-4 combines with J gene TRBJ2-5; a weak D match, TRBD2 (6 bases). V dropped 4 bases and J dropped 1 base, with 16 bases sitting between them. The CDR3 contains 16 residues. CDR3 in amino acids: CASSSVWGEFQETQYF. DNA of the CDR3: TGTGCCAGCAGTTCCGTGTGGGGGGAGTTCCAAGAGACCCAGTACTTC.

The V call is TRBV20-1, the J call TRBJ2-5, with D possibly called TRBD1 or TRBD2 (5 bases each). Trimming shortened V by 2 bases and J by 1 base, and 11 bases separated the two germline ends. Looked up from germline, CDR1 is DFQATT and CDR2 is SNEGSKA (reference sequence). The CDR3 contains 14 residues. CDR3 coding DNA: TGCAGTGCTAGACTTGGGGACGGCCAAGAGACCCAGTACTTC. It is translated as CSARLGDGQETQYF.

This clonotype occurred many times. The chain couples TRBV5-4 to TRBJ2-1, with TRBD1 as a possible D gene (5 bases). V gave up 2 bases and J gave up 6 bases, with 9 bases separating them. The V gene's germline CDR1 is SGHNT and CDR2 YYREEE (reference sequence). This CDR3 spans 13 amino acids. CDR3 region: CASSFQGSNEQFF. CDR3 DNA sequence: TGTGCCAGCAGCTTCCAGGGAAGCAATGAGCAGTTCTTC.

This chain uses TRBV5-1 with TRBJ1-1; 10 nucleotides line up with TRBD1. Germline lookup yields CDR1 SGHRS and CDR2 YFSETQ. CDR3 length equals 15 residues. The V segment lost 0 bases and the J segment 7 bases; nucleotides outside the gene matches: 6. The CDR3 sequence is CASSLAAGQGFEAFF. The CDR3, as DNA: TGCGCCAGCAGCTTGGCCGCGGGACAGGGGTTTGAAGCTTTCTTT. The full variable domain, rest sourced from reference TRBV5-1 and TRBJ1-1, is KAGVTQTPRYLIKTRGQQVTLSCSPISGHRSVSWYQQTPGQGLQFLFEYFSETQRNKGNFPGRFSGRQFSNSRSEMNVSTLELGDSALYLCASSLAAGQGFEAFFGQGTRLTVV.

This rearrangement joins TRBV12-3 or TRBV12-4 to TRBJ2-3; a weak D match, TRBD2 (5 bases). Between the trimmed V and J ends, which lost 7 bases and 2 bases, there was a span of 10 bases. The CDR3 totals 13 residues. Written as DNA, the CDR3 is TGTGCCAGCACGGCGGGCGACACAGATACGCAGTATTTT. This gives the protein CASTAGDTDTQYF.

This clonotype was seen a handful of times. The chain links TRBV7-8 to TRBJ2-1; TRBD2 agrees at 15 bases. Germline trimming cut 0 bases from V and 1 base from J; bases unmatched to any gene: 7. CDR1 is SGHVS and CDR2 is FQNEAQ in the germline V gene. The CDR3 sequence is 20 residues long. In DNA, the CDR3 is TGTGCCAGCAGCTTAGCTAATGGACTAGCGGGGGGGCTTTCCTACAATGAGCAGTTCTTC. It translates to CASSLANGLAGGLSYNEQFF.

This clonotype was found a few times. The chain carries TRBV3-1 and TRBJ2-5; D is tentatively TRBD1 or TRBD2 (5 bases each). The CDR3 extends over 15 amino acids. Germline CDR1 is LGHDT and CDR2 is YNNKEL (reference sequence). The ends were cut back, 0 bases at V and 5 bases at J, with 13 bases in the middle. The CDR3 DNA sequence: TGTGCCAGCAGCCAAGATCGGGGCCGCGCGGAGACCCAGTACTTC. Its translation: CASSQDRGRAETQYF.

This clonotype was counted only a few times. The chain carries TRBV7-2 and TRBJ1-1, with 10 bases matching TRBD1. V dropped 3 bases and J dropped 5; count of bases not matched to a gene: 3. The CDR3 has 14 residues. Germline CDR1 is SGHTA and CDR2 is FQGNSA. The CDR3, as DNA: TGTGCCAGCAGCTTTCCGGGACAGGGGACTGAAGCTTTCTTT. It specifies CASSFPGQGTEAFF.

CDR3 sequence reads: CASSDGQGHQPQHF. The CDR3 region has the DNA TGTGCCAGCAGTGATGGACAGGGCCATCAGCCCCAGCATTTT. The chain uses TRBV2 and TRBJ1-5, with 8 nucleotides matching TRBD1. Germline V gene sequence: CDR1 SNHLY, CDR2 FYNNEI. The CDR3 totals 14 residues. V was pared by 3 bases and J by 5 bases, with 3 bases of the junction left unmatched.

This chain joins TRBV7-6 and TRBJ1-4; a weak D match, TRBD1 (6 bases). Trimming shortened V by 5 bases and J by 7 bases, and 14 bases separated the two germline ends. The germline V gene has CDR1 SGHVS and CDR2 FNYEAQ. The CDR3 contains 14 residues. The CDR3 spells CASSLGGGFEKLFF. The DNA of the CDR3 is TGTGCCAGCAGCCTCGGAGGGGGATTTGAAAAACTGTTTTTT.

V usage is TRBV7-9 and J usage is TRBJ2-2; 7 bases align to TRBD2. Trimming took 4 bases from V and 6 from J; bases not matched to a gene: 5. The CDR3 covers 14 residues. Germline V gene lookup returns CDR1 SEHNR and CDR2 FQNEAQ (reference sequence). CDR3 in amino acids: CASSSGLVAGELFF. The CDR3 DNA reads TGTGCCAGCAGCTCTGGACTAGTGGCCGGGGAGCTGTTTTTT.

The chain recombines TRBV7-9 with TRBJ2-1, with D hard to call. Germline V lookup: CDR1 SEHNR, CDR2 FQNEAQ (reference sequence). CDR3 length: 12 amino acids. V lost 5 bases to trimming and J lost 7 bases, with 9 bases between them. CDR3 nucleotide sequence: TGTGCCAGCAGCGTACTTATAAATGAGCAGTTCTTC. Translating it yields CASSVLINEQFF.

CDR3 in amino acids: CASSFDGSSTDTQYF. The CDR3 nucleotides read TGTGCCAGCAGCTTTGACGGATCTAGCACAGATACGCAGTATTTT. The chain joins TRBV11-1 to TRBJ2-3; D gene ambiguous. The CDR3 is made up of 15 amino acids. Germline V lookup: CDR1 SGHAT, CDR2 FQDESV (reference sequence). Trimming removed 3 bases from V and 0 bases from J, with 10 bases in between.

J is TRBJ2-6 and V is TRBV4-1; TRBD1 might be the D (6 bases). The CDR3 contains 19 residues. Between the trimmed V and J ends, which lost 3 bases and 0 bases, there was a span of 18 bases. CDR1 MGHRA and CDR2 YSYEKL come from the germline V gene. This CDR3 reads CASSQLPPSTGSGANVLTF. For the CDR3, the DNA is TGCGCCAGCAGCCAGCTACCTCCCTCGACAGGCTCTGGGGCCAACGTCCTGACTTTC.